The next 8 T cell receptor beta chains were all read from a single sample in a study of cytomegalovirus exposure and HLA in healthy donors. The PCR used 60 Vbeta and 13 Jbeta primers. Produced via immunoSEQ multiplex PCR; TCRdb's table is partial and in-frame only. The sample spans some 130,000 clones; the ten largest clones claim 1.5% to 2%. Material for sequencing was PBMCs. Every receptor here comes from a woman in her thirties or forties in good health and CMV-seropositive.

The chain uses TRBV5-1 and TRBJ1-4; 7 nucleotides align to TRBD1. Germline CDR1 is SGHRS and CDR2 is YFSETQ. V lost 4 bases and J lost 5; bases outside the gene matches: 2. CDR3 size: 13 residues. The CDR3 sequence is CASSTGDNEKLFF. CDR3 nucleotides: TGCGCCAGCAGCACAGGGGACAATGAAAAACTGTTTTTT.

The chain has TRBV5-1 and TRBJ2-7, with 8 bases identical to TRBD1. In germline, CDR1 is SGHRS, CDR2 YFSETQ. The CDR3 spans 13 residues. The V gene end was trimmed by 4 bases and the J gene end by 5 bases; junction bases not matched to a gene: 5. CDR3 region: CASSADRAHEQYF. CDR3 bases: TGCGCCAGCAGCGCGGACAGGGCCCACGAGCAGTACTTC.

This chain links TRBV6-1 with TRBJ2-2; 9 nucleotides align to TRBD2. The ends lost 4 bases at V and 4 bases at J; junction bases unmatched: 1. CDR3 length: 14 residues. CDR1 MNHNS and CDR2 SASEGT come from the germline V gene. This CDR3 reads CASSGTSVTGELFF. The CDR3 DNA reads as TGTGCCAGCAGTGGGACTAGCGTCACCGGGGAGCTGTTTTTT.

This sequence joins TRBV7-2 and TRBJ1-2; no definite D call. Trimming left V 5 bases short and J 2 bases short, with 9 bases between. This CDR3 comprises 13 residues. Germline CDR1 is SGHTA and CDR2 is FQGNSA. CDR3 in DNA: TGTGCCAGCAGCCTAGACACGAACTATGGCTACACCTTC. Translating gives CASSLDTNYGYTF.

The chain combines TRBV5-1 with TRBJ2-5; D may be TRBD2 (5 bases). With the DNA end fitting TRBJ2-7 better, the J assignment may be wrong. In germline, CDR1 is SGHRS, CDR2 YFSETQ. This CDR3 is built from 14 residues. The CDR3 is CASSQRAFNDEQYF. CDR3 DNA: TGCGCCAGCAGCCAGAGGGCGTTTAACGACGAGCAGTACTTC.

The chain couples TRBV14 to TRBJ2-5; 7 bases fit TRBD2. Germline V gene sequence: CDR1 SGHDN, CDR2 FVKESK. The V and J ends lost 0 bases and 7 bases, in that order; junction bases with no gene match: 17. There are 18 residues in the CDR3. The CDR3 bases are TGTGCCAGCAGCCAAGATCGACGGCTAGCGGTTGGGAGTGGGACCCAGTACTTC. This translates into CASSQDRRLAVGSGTQYF. Complete variable domain (other parts from reference TRBV14 and TRBJ2-5): EAGVTQFPSHSVIEKGQTVTLRCDPISGHDNLYWYRRVMGKEIKFLLHFVKESKQDESGMPNNRFLAERTGGTYSTLKVQPAELEDSGVYFCASSQDRRLAVGSGTQYFGPGTRLLVL.

The CDR3 DNA is TGTGCCAGCAGCTTGGGGCCAGGGGCATACAATGAGCAGTTCTTC. It yields the protein CASSLGPGAYNEQFF. V and J are TRBV5-4 and TRBJ2-1, with a tentative D call TRBD1 (6 bases). CDR1 and CDR2 from the germline V gene are SGHNT and YYREEE (reference sequence). This CDR3 contains 15 residues. V shed 0 bases and J shed 4 bases, with 11 bases lying between them. Full variable domain (missing parts from reference TRBV5-4 and TRBJ2-1): ETGVTQSPTHLIKTRGQQVTLRCSSQSGHNTVSWYQQALGQGPQFIFQYYREEENGRGNFPPRFSGLQFPNYSSELNVNALELDDSALYLCASSLGPGAYNEQFFGPGTRLTVL.

The chain is built from TRBV20-1 and TRBJ2-1, with a possible D match to TRBD1 (5 bases). V gave up 6 bases and J gave up 7 bases, with 7 bases separating them. CDR1 is DFQATT and CDR2 is SNEGSKA in the germline V gene (reference sequence). CDR3 length: 10 amino acids. The CDR3 protein is CSARQNEQFF. The CDR3 DNA reads TGCAGTGCGAGACAGAATGAGCAGTTCTTC.